This entry lists 9 T cell receptor beta chains sequenced from one sample in a study of shared clonotypes between healthy human individuals. Libraries were prepared by immunoSEQ multiplex PCR; TCRdb keeps only in-frame clonotypes and omits some of them. Of about 2 million clones in the sample, 85% to 95% were seen once. Sequencing was performed on naive CD4+ T cells sorted from blood. Subset: CD45RA+ positively selected. The receptors derive from a man aged 18 to 29 in good health.

V gene TRBV11-2 combines with J gene TRBJ2-2, with D uncertain. Germline lookup yields CDR1 SGHAT and CDR2 FQNNGV. This CDR3 is built from 14 residues. The V gene lost 7 bases and the J gene lost 0 bases, with 9 bases spanning the gap. In nucleotides, the CDR3 is TGTGCCAGCATACCTTTCGCGAACACCGGGGAGCTGTTTTTT. Amino acid sequence: CASIPFANTGELFF.

The rearrangement uses TRBV19 and TRBJ1-3; a weak D match, TRBD1 (5 bases). The ends were cut back, 8 bases at V and 0 bases at J, with 32 bases in the middle. There are 21 residues in the CDR3. Germline V gives CDR1 LNHDA, CDR2 SQIVND (reference sequence). In DNA, the CDR3 is TGTGCCAGTCGCCCCTCGGGGGGTACCCTCAGCGGCGGACTCTCTGGAAACACCATATATTTT. Translation gives CASRPSGGTLSGGLSGNTIYF. Together with reference TRBV19 and TRBJ1-3, the CDR3 gives the full variable domain: DGGITQSPKYLFRKEGQNVTLSCEQNLNHDAMYWYRQDPGQGLRLIYYSQIVNDFQKGDIAEGYSVSREKKESFPLTVTSAQKNPTAFYLCASRPSGGTLSGGLSGNTIYFGEGSWLTVV.

This sequence joins TRBV2 and TRBJ2-5, with 10 bases matching TRBD1. CDR3 length: 11 amino acids. Per germline, CDR1 SNHLY and CDR2 FYNNEI. With 2 bases clipped from V and 14 bases from J, the junction kept 2 bases outside the gene matches. CDR3 residues: CASSERDRGYF. The CDR3 DNA reads TGTGCCAGCAGTGAACGGGACAGGGGTTACTTC. Supplemented by reference TRBV2 and TRBJ2-5, the full variable domain reads EPEVTQTPSHQVTQMGQEVILRCVPISNHLYFYWYRQILGQKVEFLVSFYNNEISEKSEIFDDQFSVERPDGSNFTLKIRSTKLEDSAMYFCASSERDRGYFGPGTRLLVL.

On this clone: Other DNA sequences in the same sample also yield this CDR3. The chain recombines TRBV5-1 with TRBJ2-7; 9 positions agree with TRBD1. V gave up 0 bases and J gave up 5 bases; unmatched junction bases: 0. This CDR3 has 13 amino acids. From germline, CDR1 is SGHRS and CDR2 YFSETQ. CDR3: CASSLGTGDEQYF. The CDR3, as DNA: TGCGCCAGCAGCTTGGGGACAGGGGACGAGCAGTACTTC.

This sequence joins TRBV5-4 and TRBJ2-7, with D possibly TRBD1 on 6 matching bases. CDR1 and CDR2 (germline): SGHNT, YYREEE (reference sequence). The CDR3 is made up of 14 amino acids. V was trimmed by 4 bases and J by 2 bases, leaving 13 bases between them. Here the CDR3 reads CASSLTGNPYEQYF. In DNA form, the CDR3 reads TGTGCCAGCAGCCTCACAGGGAATCCCTACGAGCAGTACTTC.

On this clone: This CDR3 is also generated by other DNA sequences in the sample. The chain uses TRBV5-4 and TRBJ2-5; 7 nucleotides match TRBD2. CDR1 and CDR2 (germline): SGHNT, YYREEE (reference sequence). CDR3 length: 14 residues. V was pared by 1 base and J by 3 bases, with 3 bases of the junction left unmatched. The CDR3 region has the DNA TGTGCCAGCAGCTTGTCTCTAGCGGAAGAGACCCAGTACTTC. Residues: CASSLSLAEETQYF.

This clone was picked up one time. The chain uses TRBV4-2 and TRBJ2-5, with D uncertain. Germline lookup yields CDR1 LGHNA and CDR2 YNFKEQ. This CDR3 has 17 residues. Trimming took off 0 bases at V and 1 base at J, with 15 bases between the two ends. DNA for the CDR3: TGTGCCAGCAGCCAAGAATTGAGAGGATATCGCCAAGAGACCCAGTACTTC. Protein sequence: CASSQELRGYRQETQYF.

V is TRBV6-6 and J is TRBJ2-1, with unresolved D. V was trimmed by 0 bases and J by 9 bases, leaving 3 bases between them. CDR3 size: 11 residues. In germline, CDR1 is MNHNY, CDR2 SVGAGI (reference sequence). The CDR3 sequence is CASSYSGEQFF. CDR3 in DNA: TGTGCCAGCAGTTACTCTGGTGAGCAGTTCTTC.

A word on this clone: This same CDR3 is encoded by further DNA sequences in the sample. The chain has TRBV5-1 and TRBJ2-7; D is ambiguous. This CDR3 has 14 residues. Germline CDR1 and CDR2: SGHRS and YFSETQ. Trimming cost V 0 bases and J 1 base, with 8 bases left between them. This CDR3 is CASSLAVGSYEQYF. The CDR3 nucleotides read TGCGCCAGCAGCTTGGCCGTCGGGTCCTACGAGCAGTACTTC.